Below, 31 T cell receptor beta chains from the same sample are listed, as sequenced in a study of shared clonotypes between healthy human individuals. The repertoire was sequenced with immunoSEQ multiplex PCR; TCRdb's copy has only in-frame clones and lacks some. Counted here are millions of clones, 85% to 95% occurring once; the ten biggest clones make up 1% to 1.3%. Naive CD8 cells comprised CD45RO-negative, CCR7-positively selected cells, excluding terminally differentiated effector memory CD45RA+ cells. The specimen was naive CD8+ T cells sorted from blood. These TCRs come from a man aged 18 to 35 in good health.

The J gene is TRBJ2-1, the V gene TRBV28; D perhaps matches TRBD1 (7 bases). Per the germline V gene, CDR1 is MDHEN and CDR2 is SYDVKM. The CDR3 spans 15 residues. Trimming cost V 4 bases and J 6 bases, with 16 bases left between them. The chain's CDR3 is CASSYRAGGINEQFF. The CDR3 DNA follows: TGTGCCAGCAGTTATCGGGCAGGGGGGATCAATGAGCAGTTCTTC.

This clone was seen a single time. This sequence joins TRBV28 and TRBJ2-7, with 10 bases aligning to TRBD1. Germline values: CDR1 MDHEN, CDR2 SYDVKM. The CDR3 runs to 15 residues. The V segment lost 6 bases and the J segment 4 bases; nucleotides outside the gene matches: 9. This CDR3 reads CASSSPGQGMYEQYF. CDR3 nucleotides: TGTGCCAGCAGCAGCCCGGGACAGGGGATGTACGAGCAGTACTTC.

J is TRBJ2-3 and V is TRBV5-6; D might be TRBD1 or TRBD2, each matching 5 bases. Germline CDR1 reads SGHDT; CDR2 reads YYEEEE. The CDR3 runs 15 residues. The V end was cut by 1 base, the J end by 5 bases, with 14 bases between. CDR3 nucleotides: TGTGCCAGCAGCTTGCGGGACGCCCATCAAGATACGCAGTATTTT. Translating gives CASSLRDAHQDTQYF.

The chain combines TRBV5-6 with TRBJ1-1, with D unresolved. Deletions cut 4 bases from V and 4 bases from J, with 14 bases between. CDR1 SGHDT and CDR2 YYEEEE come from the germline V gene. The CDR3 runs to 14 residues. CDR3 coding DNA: TGTGCCAGCAGCCTCGGCAGTGGCGGCACTGAAGCTTTCTTT. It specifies CASSLGSGGTEAFF.

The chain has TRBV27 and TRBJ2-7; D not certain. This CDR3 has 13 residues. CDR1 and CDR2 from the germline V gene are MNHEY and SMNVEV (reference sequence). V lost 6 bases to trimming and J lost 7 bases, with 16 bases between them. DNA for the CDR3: TGTGCCAGCAGATACGAGCCCGGGCGGGAGCAGTACTTC. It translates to CASRYEPGREQYF.

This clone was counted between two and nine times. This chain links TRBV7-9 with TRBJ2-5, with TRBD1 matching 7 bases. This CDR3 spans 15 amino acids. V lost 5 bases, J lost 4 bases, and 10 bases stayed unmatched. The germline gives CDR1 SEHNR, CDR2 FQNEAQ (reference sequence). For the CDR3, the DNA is TGTGCCAGCAGCCTAGAGACAGGGAAGTTAGAGACCCAGTACTTC. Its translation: CASSLETGKLETQYF.

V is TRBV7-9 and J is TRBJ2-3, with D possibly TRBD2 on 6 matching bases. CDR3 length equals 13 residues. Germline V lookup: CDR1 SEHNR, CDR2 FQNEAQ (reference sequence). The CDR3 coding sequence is TGTGCAGGGCGGGACGGAGGCACAGATACGCAGTATTTT. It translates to CAGRDGGTDTQYF.

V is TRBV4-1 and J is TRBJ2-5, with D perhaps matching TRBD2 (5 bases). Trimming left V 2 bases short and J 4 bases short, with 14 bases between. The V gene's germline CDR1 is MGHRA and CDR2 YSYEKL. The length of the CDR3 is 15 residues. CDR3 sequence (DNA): TGCGCCAGCAGCCAAAGATCGGTGGGGAGAGAGACCCAGTACTTC. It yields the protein CASSQRSVGRETQYF.

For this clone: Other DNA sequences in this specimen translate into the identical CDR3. CDR3 protein: CASSPSTGEFDQPQHF. CDR3 in DNA: TGTGCCAGCAGTCCGTCCACAGGGGAGTTCGATCAGCCCCAGCATTTT. This chain joins TRBV27 and TRBJ1-5, with 7 bases lining up with TRBD1. The V and J ends lost 5 bases and 5 bases, in that order; junction bases with no gene match: 12. The CDR3 has 16 amino acids. Germline CDR1 and CDR2: MNHEY and SMNVEV (reference sequence).

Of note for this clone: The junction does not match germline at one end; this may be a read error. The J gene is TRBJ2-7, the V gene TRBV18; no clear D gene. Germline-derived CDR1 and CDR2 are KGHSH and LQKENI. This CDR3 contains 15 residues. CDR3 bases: TGTGCCAGCTCCCCACCTCAGGAGAGCTCCTACGAGCAGTACTTC. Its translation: CASSPPQESSYEQYF.

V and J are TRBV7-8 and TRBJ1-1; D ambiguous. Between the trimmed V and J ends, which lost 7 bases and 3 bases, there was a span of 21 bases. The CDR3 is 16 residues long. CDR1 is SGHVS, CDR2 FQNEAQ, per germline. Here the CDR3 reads CASTLTGLLGDTEAFF. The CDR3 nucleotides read TGTGCCAGCACCCTTACCGGATTACTTGGGGACACTGAAGCTTTCTTT.

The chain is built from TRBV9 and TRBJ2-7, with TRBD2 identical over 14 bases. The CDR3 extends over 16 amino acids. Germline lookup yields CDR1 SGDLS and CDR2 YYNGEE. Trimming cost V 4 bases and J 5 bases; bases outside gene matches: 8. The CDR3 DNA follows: TGTGCCAGCAGCATGGGGACTAGCGGGAGCTCGGACGAGCAGTACTTC. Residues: CASSMGTSGSSDEQYF.

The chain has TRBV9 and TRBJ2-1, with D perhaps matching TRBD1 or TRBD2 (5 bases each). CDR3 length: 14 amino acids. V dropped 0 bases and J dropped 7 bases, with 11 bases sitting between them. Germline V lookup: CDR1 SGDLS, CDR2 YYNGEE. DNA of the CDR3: TGTGCCAGCAGCGTAGGGGGGTCGGAAAATGAGCAGTTCTTC. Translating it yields CASSVGGSENEQFF.

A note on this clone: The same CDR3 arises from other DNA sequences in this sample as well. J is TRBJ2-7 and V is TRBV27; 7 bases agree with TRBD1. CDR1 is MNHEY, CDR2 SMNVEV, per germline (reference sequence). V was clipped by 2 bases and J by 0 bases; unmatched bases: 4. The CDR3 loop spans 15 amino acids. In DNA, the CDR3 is TGTGCCAGCAGTTTAAGGGGACAGTCCTCCTACGAGCAGTACTTC. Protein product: CASSLRGQSSYEQYF.

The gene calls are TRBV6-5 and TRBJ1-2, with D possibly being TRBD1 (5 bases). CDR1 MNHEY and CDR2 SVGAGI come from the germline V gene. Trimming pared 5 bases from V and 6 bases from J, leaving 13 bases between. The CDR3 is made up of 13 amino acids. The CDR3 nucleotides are TGTGCCAGCAGTCCAGTCCAGGACAATGGCTACACCTTC. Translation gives CASSPVQDNGYTF.

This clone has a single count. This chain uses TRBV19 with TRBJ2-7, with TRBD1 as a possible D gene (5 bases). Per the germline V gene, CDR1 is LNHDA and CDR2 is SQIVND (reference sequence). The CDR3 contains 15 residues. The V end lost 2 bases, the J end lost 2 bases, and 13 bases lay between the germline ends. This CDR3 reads CASSITGAMAYEQYF. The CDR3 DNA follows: TGTGCCAGTAGTATAACTGGGGCGATGGCCTACGAGCAGTACTTC.

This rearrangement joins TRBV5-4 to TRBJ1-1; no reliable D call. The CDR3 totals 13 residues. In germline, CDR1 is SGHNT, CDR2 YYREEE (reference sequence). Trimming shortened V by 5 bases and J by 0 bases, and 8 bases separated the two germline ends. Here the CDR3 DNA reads TGTGCCAGCAGACTCGGGGTGAACACTGAAGCTTTCTTT. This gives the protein CASRLGVNTEAFF.

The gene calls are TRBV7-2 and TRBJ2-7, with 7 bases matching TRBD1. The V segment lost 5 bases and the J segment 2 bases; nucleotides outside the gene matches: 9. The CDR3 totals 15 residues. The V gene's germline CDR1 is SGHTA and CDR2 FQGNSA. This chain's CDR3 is CASSPSETGTYEQYF. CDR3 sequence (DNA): TGTGCCAGCAGCCCGAGTGAGACAGGGACCTACGAGCAGTACTTC.

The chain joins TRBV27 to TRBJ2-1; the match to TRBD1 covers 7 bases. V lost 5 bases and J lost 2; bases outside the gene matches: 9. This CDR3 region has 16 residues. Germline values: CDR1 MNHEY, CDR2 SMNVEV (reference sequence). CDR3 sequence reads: CASSHGTDLPYNEQFF. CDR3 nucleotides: TGTGCCAGCAGTCACGGGACAGACTTACCCTACAATGAGCAGTTCTTC.

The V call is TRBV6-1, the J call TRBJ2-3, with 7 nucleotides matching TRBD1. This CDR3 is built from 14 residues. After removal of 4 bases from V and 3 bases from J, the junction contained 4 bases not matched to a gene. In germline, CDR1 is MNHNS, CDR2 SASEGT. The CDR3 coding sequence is TGTGCCAGCAGTGGACCAGGGGGAACAGATACGCAGTATTTT. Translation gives CASSGPGGTDTQYF.

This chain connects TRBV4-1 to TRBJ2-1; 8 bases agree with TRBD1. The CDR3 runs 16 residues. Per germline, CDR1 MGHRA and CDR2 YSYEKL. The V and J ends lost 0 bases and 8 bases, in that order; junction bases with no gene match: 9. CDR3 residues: CASSQESGGAIYEQFF. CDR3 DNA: TGCGCCAGCAGCCAAGAATCAGGGGGCGCAATCTATGAGCAGTTCTTC.

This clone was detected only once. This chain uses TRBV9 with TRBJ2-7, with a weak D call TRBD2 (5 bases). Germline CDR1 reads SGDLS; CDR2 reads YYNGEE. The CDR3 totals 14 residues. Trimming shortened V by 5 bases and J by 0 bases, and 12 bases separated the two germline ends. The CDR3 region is CASREGSDSYEQYF. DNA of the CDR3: TGTGCCAGCAGAGAGGGTAGCGACTCCTACGAGCAGTACTTC.

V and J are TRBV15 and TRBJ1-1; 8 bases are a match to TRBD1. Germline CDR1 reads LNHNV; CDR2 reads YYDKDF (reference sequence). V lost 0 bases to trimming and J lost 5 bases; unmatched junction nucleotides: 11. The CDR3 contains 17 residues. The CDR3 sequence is CATSRDADREGGTEAFF. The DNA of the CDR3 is TGTGCCACCAGCAGAGACGCGGACAGGGAAGGAGGGACTGAAGCTTTCTTT. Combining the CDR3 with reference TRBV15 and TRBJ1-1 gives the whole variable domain DAMVIQNPRYQVTQFGKPVTLSCSQTLNHNVMYWYQQKSSQAPKLLFHYYDKDFNNEADTPDNFQSRRPNTSFCFLDIRSPGLGDTAMYLCATSRDADREGGTEAFFGQGTRLTVV.

The CDR3 protein is CASSEPGTGRPPPHSGANVLTF. DNA for the CDR3: TGCGCCAGCAGTGAGCCCGGGACAGGCCGTCCCCCGCCGCACTCTGGGGCCAACGTCCTGACTTTC. V and J are TRBV10-1 and TRBJ2-6; 8 bases are shared with TRBD1. Germline CDR1 is WNHNN and CDR2 is SYGVQD (reference sequence). CDR3 length equals 22 residues. The V and J ends lost 2 bases and 0 bases, in that order; junction bases with no gene match: 18.

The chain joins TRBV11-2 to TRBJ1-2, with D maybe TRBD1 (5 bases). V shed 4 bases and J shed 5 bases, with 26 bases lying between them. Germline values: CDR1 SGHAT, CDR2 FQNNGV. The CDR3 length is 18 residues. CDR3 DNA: TGTGCCAGCAGCTCCTGGGTGGGACCAATCACCGTTGATTATGGCTACACCTTC. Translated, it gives CASSSWVGPITVDYGYTF.

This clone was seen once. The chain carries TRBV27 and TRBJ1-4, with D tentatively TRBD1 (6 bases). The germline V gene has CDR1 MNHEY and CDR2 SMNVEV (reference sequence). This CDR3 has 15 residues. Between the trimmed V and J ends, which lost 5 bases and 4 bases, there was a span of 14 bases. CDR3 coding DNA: TGTGCCAGCAGTACCTTAGACAGGCTTAATGAAAAACTGTTTTTT. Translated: CASSTLDRLNEKLFF.

The CDR3 nucleotides read TGTGCCAGCAGTCCCGTCGGGGCGCTGAACACTGAAGCTTTCTTT. Its protein product is CASSPVGALNTEAFF. The chain links TRBV28 to TRBJ1-1; D is possibly TRBD1 (5 bases). V dropped 5 bases and J dropped 0 bases, with 13 bases sitting between them. The germline V gene has CDR1 MDHEN and CDR2 SYDVKM. The CDR3 has 15 residues.

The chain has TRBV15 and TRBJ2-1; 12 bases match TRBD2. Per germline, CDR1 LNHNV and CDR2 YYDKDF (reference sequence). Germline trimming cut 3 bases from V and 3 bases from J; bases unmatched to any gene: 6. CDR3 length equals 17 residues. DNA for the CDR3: TGTGCCACCAGCAGTACACAACTAGCGGGGGGCTACAATGAGCAGTTCTTC. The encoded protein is CATSSTQLAGGYNEQFF.

The CDR3 spells CAISDVQELFF. In DNA, the CDR3 is TGTGCCATCAGTGACGTCCAGGAGCTGTTTTTT. The gene calls are TRBV10-3 and TRBJ2-2; D is ambiguous. V was clipped by 3 bases and J by 10 bases, with 6 bases between them. Germline lookup yields CDR1 ENHRY and CDR2 SYGVKD. This CDR3 comprises 11 residues.

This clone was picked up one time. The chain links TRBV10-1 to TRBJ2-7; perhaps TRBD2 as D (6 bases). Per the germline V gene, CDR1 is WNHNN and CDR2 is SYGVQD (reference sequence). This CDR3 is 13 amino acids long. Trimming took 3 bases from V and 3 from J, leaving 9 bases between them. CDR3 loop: CASSDRGNYEQYF. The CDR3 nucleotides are TGCGCCAGCAGTGATCGGGGGAACTACGAGCAGTACTTC.

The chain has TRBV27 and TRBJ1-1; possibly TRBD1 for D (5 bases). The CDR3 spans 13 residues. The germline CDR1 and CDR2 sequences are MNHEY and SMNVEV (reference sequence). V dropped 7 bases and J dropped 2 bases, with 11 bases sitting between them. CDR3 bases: TGTGCCAGCATGGCCGGGGCCAACACTGAAGCTTTCTTT. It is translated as CASMAGANTEAFF.